This T cell receptor beta chain was identified during a study of T cell changes during pregnancy in multiple sclerosis. Germline CDR1 is MRHNA and CDR2 is SNTAGT. The ends lost 3 bases at V and 7 bases at J; junction bases unmatched: 4. The CDR3 totals 14 residues. Sequenced by immunoSEQ multiplex PCR; TCRdb stores in-frame clones only, minus some. This sample has over 10,000 clones, with about 86% found just once. The sample consisted of CD8+ T cells from peripheral blood mononuclear cells, taken in the second trimester of pregnancy. This clonotype was obtained from a female donor in good health, enrolled as a control in a pregnancy study. J is TRBJ1-2 and V is TRBV6-4, with 11 bases that match TRBD1. The DNA for the CDR3 is TGTGCCAGCAGTGATGGACAGGGGGCGGGTGGCTACACCTTC. It codes for CASSDGQGAGGYTF.